The 18 T cell receptor beta chains given below trace back to one sample, sequenced in a study of response to subunit inactivated influenza vaccine. TCRdb independently ran MiXCR on the RT-PCR reads; one entry per CDR3 protein. The table lists about 780,000 distinct CDR3 sequences, approximately 17% of them singletons, with about a tenth in the top ten. The sample in question was PBMCs from blood, obtained about 5 days after vaccination. The receptors stem from a man between 50 and 59 years old who received an inactivated influenza vaccine.

The CDR3 DNA is TGTGCCAGCATCTTCGATCCCGGCAGTGTTAGCTCTGGGGCCAACGTCCTGACTTTC. Amino acid sequence: CASIFDPGSVSSGANVLTF. The chain employs TRBV6-2 or TRBV6-3 and TRBJ2-6; D is uncertain. CDR1 and CDR2 (germline): MNHEY, SVGEGT. V lost 7 bases and J lost 0, with 22 bases in between. This CDR3 contains 19 residues.

J is TRBJ2-1 and V is TRBV3-1; 13 nucleotides line up with TRBD2. The CDR3 sequence is 16 residues long. Germline CDR1 and CDR2: LGHDT and YNNKEL (reference sequence). The V and J ends lost 2 bases and 6 bases, in that order; junction bases with no gene match: 4. The CDR3 DNA reads TGTGCCAGCAGCCAACCGACTAGCGGGAGGATCAATGAGCAGTTCTTC. This codes for CASSQPTSGRINEQFF.

This clonotype was counted only a few times. The chain joins TRBV2 to TRBJ2-3, with 8 bases matching TRBD2. The CDR3 is 18 residues long. Germline trimming cut 6 bases from V and 3 bases from J; bases unmatched to any gene: 17. The V gene's germline CDR1 is SNHLY and CDR2 FYNNEI. CDR3 sequence (DNA): TGTGCCAGCAGGAAGGCTTCTAGCGGGCTCGTCTGGACAGATACGCAGTATTTT. Protein sequence: CASRKASSGLVWTDTQYF.

The V and J genes are TRBV28 and TRBJ1-1; TRBD1 matches 7 bases. V was pared by 6 bases and J by 4 bases, with 8 bases of the junction left unmatched. CDR1 is MDHEN, CDR2 SYDVKM, per germline. The CDR3 has 14 amino acids. CDR3 nucleotide sequence: TGTGCCAGCAGAAAATCAGGGGGGAGCACTGAAGCTTTCTTT. Protein product: CASRKSGGSTEAFF.

This clonotype was seen only a few times. This chain joins TRBV20-1 and TRBJ2-3; 11 positions match TRBD2. The CDR3 sequence is 17 residues long. Germline CDR1 DFQATT, CDR2 SNEGSKA (reference sequence). The junction had 10 bases not matched to a gene; V was cut back by 5 bases and J by 0 bases. CDR3 sequence (DNA): TGCAGTGCTCAAGGACTAGCGGGTAGCCCTAGCACAGATACGCAGTATTTT. This gives the protein CSAQGLAGSPSTDTQYF.

This clonotype was detected only a few times. The V gene is TRBV7-2, the J gene TRBJ2-7, with D perhaps matching TRBD2 (7 bases). Trimming took 6 bases from V and 2 from J, leaving 14 bases between them. Germline CDR1 reads SGHTA; CDR2 reads FQGNSA. CDR3 size: 14 residues. The CDR3 DNA follows: TGTGCCAGCAGGATCGGGCGGGGGCCCTACGAGCAGTACTTC. This encodes CASRIGRGPYEQYF.

The sample holds a few counts of this clonotype. This chain uses TRBV7-2 with TRBJ1-1; no reliable D call. V was shortened by 1 base and J by 1 base, with 7 bases between the two germline ends. Germline V gene lookup returns CDR1 SGHTA and CDR2 FQGNSA. The CDR3 has 14 residues. CDR3 amino acids: CASSLVSTNTEAFF. CDR3 DNA: TGTGCCAGCAGCTTAGTTAGTACGAACACTGAAGCTTTCTTT.

The chain joins TRBV9 to TRBJ2-7; unclear D gene. CDR3 length: 13 residues. CDR1 is SGDLS and CDR2 is YYNGEE in the germline V gene. The germline V and J ends were trimmed by 0 bases and 6 bases, with 10 bases remaining between them. In nucleotides, the CDR3 is TGTGCCAGCAGCGTAGACCTAGTTGGCGAGCAGTACTTC. Its translation: CASSVDLVGEQYF. The full variable domain, in which reference TRBV9 and TRBJ2-7 provide the parts outside the CDR3, is DSGVTQTPKHLITATGQRVTLRCSPRSGDLSVYWYQQSLDQGLQFLIQYYNGEERAKGNILERFSAQQFPDLHSELNLSSLELGDSALYFCASSVDLVGEQYFGPGTRLTVT.

The chain joins TRBV5-1 to TRBJ2-7, with D possibly being TRBD2 (6 bases). V shed 0 bases and J shed 3 bases, with 13 bases lying between them. The germline V gene encodes CDR1 SGHRS and CDR2 YFSETQ. The CDR3 spans 15 residues. The CDR3 here is CASSLGRSGNYEQYF. DNA of the CDR3: TGCGCCAGCAGCTTGGGACGTAGCGGAAACTACGAGCAGTACTTC.

V gene TRBV7-3 combines with J gene TRBJ2-3, with 10 nucleotides matching TRBD2. Germline CDR1 and CDR2: SGHTA and FQGTGA. The CDR3 has 16 residues. V was clipped by 5 bases and J by 2 bases; unmatched bases: 7. Here the CDR3 reads CASSPLAGLFTDTQYF. The CDR3 region has the DNA TGTGCCAGCAGCCCACTAGCGGGATTATTCACAGATACGCAGTATTTT.

The chain links TRBV20-1 to TRBJ2-7; D uncertain. CDR1 and CDR2 from the germline V gene are DFQATT and SNEGSKA (reference sequence). V lost 3 bases to trimming and J lost 1 base, with 13 bases between them. The CDR3 has 14 residues. In nucleotides, the CDR3 is TGCAGTGCTAGTTTGCCGGAAAAATCCTACGAGCAGTACTTC. Residues: CSASLPEKSYEQYF.

The gene calls are TRBV29-1 and TRBJ2-5; 8 nucleotides line up with TRBD2. The V gene end was trimmed by 5 bases and the J gene end by 5 bases; junction bases not matched to a gene: 4. The germline V gene encodes CDR1 SQVTM and CDR2 ANQGSEA. CDR3 length: 12 amino acids. The CDR3 DNA sequence: TGCAGCGTTCGACTAGCGCGGGAGACCCAGTACTTC. Its protein product is CSVRLARETQYF.

There are many counts of this clonotype. This sequence joins TRBV4-3 and TRBJ2-7; D is ambiguous. The ends were cut back, 0 bases at V and 4 bases at J, with 13 bases in the middle. The CDR3 contains 15 residues. The germline V gene encodes CDR1 LGHNA and CDR2 YSLEER. The CDR3 DNA is TGCGCCAGCAGCCAAGAATGGTGGAGATCGTACGAGCAGTACTTC. This sequence encodes CASSQEWWRSYEQYF.

This clonotype was detected ten times or more. At one end, the junction sequence differs from germline, possibly due to a read error. CDR3 loop: CASSLGAPYEQYF. The CDR3 coding sequence is TGCGCCAGCAGCTTGGGGGCCCCCTACGAGCAGTACTTC. The chain combines TRBV12-3 or TRBV12-4 with TRBJ2-7; D may be TRBD1 (6 bases). This CDR3 has 13 amino acids.

The sample holds many counts of this clonotype. The chain uses TRBV4-3 and TRBJ2-3; D unresolved. CDR3 length: 15 residues. Trimming removed 2 bases at V and 0 bases at J, with 9 bases between. Germline-derived CDR1 and CDR2 are LGHNA and YSLEER. CDR3 DNA: TGCGCCAGCAGCCAAATACTCTCTAGCACAGATACGCAGTATTTT. This translates into CASSQILSSTDTQYF.

The chain couples TRBV14 to TRBJ1-1, with D unclear. The V and J ends lost 3 bases and 8 bases respectively, with 10 bases between them. In germline, CDR1 is SGHDN, CDR2 FVKESK. The CDR3 has 12 residues. CDR3 DNA sequence: TGTGCCAGCAGCCACGCGGACGGGGAAGCTTTCTTT. This gives the protein CASSHADGEAFF.

The sample holds many counts of this clonotype. The rearrangement uses TRBV6-1 and TRBJ2-7; TRBD1 aligns across 8 bases. Unmatched junction bases numbered 10, after V lost 5 bases and J lost 4 bases. Germline CDR1 reads MNHNS; CDR2 reads SASEGT. The CDR3 runs to 15 residues. This chain's CDR3 is CASSPGQGNFYEQYF. Here the CDR3 DNA reads TGTGCCAGCAGTCCAGGACAGGGTAATTTTTACGAGCAGTACTTC.

This clonotype was counted only a few times. The rearrangement joins TRBV12-3 or TRBV12-4 to TRBJ1-2; no clear D gene. The V end was cut by 3 bases, the J end by 2 bases, with 19 bases between. The CDR3 loop spans 17 amino acids. The DNA of the CDR3 is TGTGCCAGCAGTTTGGATTCAGAGGTAGTGAGAAACTATGGCTACACCTTC. It is translated as CASSLDSEVVRNYGYTF.